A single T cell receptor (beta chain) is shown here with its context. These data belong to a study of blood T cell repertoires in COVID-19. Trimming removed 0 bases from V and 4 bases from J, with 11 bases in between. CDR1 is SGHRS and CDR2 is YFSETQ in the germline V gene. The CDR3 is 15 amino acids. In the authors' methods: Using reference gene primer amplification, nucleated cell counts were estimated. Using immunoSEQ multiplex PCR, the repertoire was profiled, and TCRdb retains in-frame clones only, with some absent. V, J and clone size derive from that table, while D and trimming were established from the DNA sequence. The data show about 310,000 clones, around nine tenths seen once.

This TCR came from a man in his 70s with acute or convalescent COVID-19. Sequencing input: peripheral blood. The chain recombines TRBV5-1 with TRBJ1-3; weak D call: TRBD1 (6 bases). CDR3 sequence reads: CASSLGQVSGNTIYF. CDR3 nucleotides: TGCGCCAGCAGCTTGGGACAGGTTTCAGGAAACACCATATATTTT.